Each of the 22 T cell receptor beta chains below was sequenced from the same sample in a study of T-cell memory formation after mild COVID-19. A single record per CDR3 protein comes from TCRdb applying MiXCR to the 5' RACE reads. The table includes around 340,000 distinct CDR3 sequences, about 15% detected once. Source material: PBMCs or a T cell subset sorted from them (not recorded which). All receptors derive from a young man who had mild COVID-19 (a few samples of this study predate the infection). Cell type and time point are not known.

This chain joins TRBV6-5 and TRBJ2-7; D is unclear. V dropped 1 base and J dropped 2 bases, with 15 bases sitting between them. The CDR3 length is 16 residues. The germline V gene encodes CDR1 MNHEY and CDR2 SVGAGI. In nucleotides, the CDR3 is TGTGCCAGCAGTTACTTGCCGGGTTCCAGGCCCTACGAGCAGTACTTC. It yields the protein CASSYLPGSRPYEQYF.

This clonotype was picked up a small number of times. This chain uses TRBV7-9 with TRBJ2-1; 11 positions match TRBD1. Germline V gene sequence: CDR1 SEHNR, CDR2 FQNEAQ (reference sequence). The trim removed 5 bases at V and 5 bases at J, leaving 5 bases unmatched. CDR3 size: 15 residues. CDR3 sequence reads: CASSRGQGAHNEQFF. Here the CDR3 DNA reads TGTGCCAGCAGCCGAGGACAGGGGGCCCACAATGAGCAGTTCTTC.

In this sample, this clonotype turned up a few times. This chain links TRBV20-1 with TRBJ1-1; 7 bases align to TRBD1. CDR1 and CDR2 (germline): DFQATT, SNEGSKA (reference sequence). The CDR3 is 14 amino acids. V gave up 1 base and J gave up 0 bases; unmatched junction bases: 2. The CDR3 protein is CSARAGQLNTEAFF. DNA of the CDR3: TGCAGTGCTAGAGCGGGACAGTTGAACACTGAAGCTTTCTTT.

The chain recombines TRBV5-1 with TRBJ1-3, with D maybe TRBD1 (5 bases). CDR1 and CDR2 from the germline V gene are SGHRS and YFSETQ. The CDR3 sequence is 13 residues long. The V and J ends lost 0 bases and 7 bases respectively, with 8 bases between them. This CDR3 reads CASSLGWGNTIYF. For the CDR3, the DNA is TGCGCCAGCAGCTTGGGTTGGGGGAACACCATATATTTT.

This chain joins TRBV29-1 and TRBJ1-2, with 9 bases matching TRBD1. Germline lookup yields CDR1 SQVTM and CDR2 ANQGSEA. This CDR3 region has 15 residues. J was trimmed by 5 bases and V by 6 bases; bases with no gene match: 13. CDR3 in amino acids: CSVAGQGNQNYGYTF. The CDR3 DNA is TGCAGCGTCGCCGGACAGGGGAATCAAAATTATGGCTACACCTTC.

This clonotype was picked up a small number of times. V gene TRBV4-1 combines with J gene TRBJ1-5; possible D gene TRBD1, 5 bases. Germline values: CDR1 MGHRA, CDR2 YSYEKL. V lost 4 bases and J lost 1, with 17 bases in between. This CDR3 has 17 residues. In DNA, the CDR3 is TGCGCCAGCAGCCTCGGGCGGGCAGGGTCGAGCAATCAGCCCCAGCATTTT. Protein: CASSLGRAGSSNQPQHF.

This clonotype was seen many times. The chain couples TRBV7-2 to TRBJ1-5; D ambiguous. The germline CDR1 and CDR2 sequences are SGHTA and FQGNSA. Trimming took off 1 base at V and 5 bases at J, with 9 bases between the two ends. CDR3 length: 14 amino acids. CDR3 protein: CASSLEGNDQPQHF. The DNA of the CDR3 is TGTGCCAGCAGCTTAGAGGGTAACGATCAGCCCCAGCATTTT.

This clonotype appeared a few times. V usage is TRBV18 and J usage is TRBJ2-4, with D maybe TRBD2 (5 bases). Germline CDR1 is KGHSH and CDR2 is LQKENI. This CDR3 is 14 amino acids long. V lost 6 bases and J 7 bases, leaving 16 bases between the germline ends. CDR3 coding DNA: TGTGCCAGCTCCCCTATCGCGGGTATGAACATTCAGTACTTC. Its protein is CASSPIAGMNIQYF.

This chain connects TRBV7-8 to TRBJ2-5; a weak D match, TRBD2 (5 bases). Trimming pared 5 bases from V and 5 bases from J, leaving 15 bases between. Germline V gives CDR1 SGHVS, CDR2 FQNEAQ. This CDR3 is built from 14 residues. CDR3 in DNA: TGTGCCAGCAGCGCGACACTAGGTTTGGAGACCCAGTACTTC. Amino acids: CASSATLGLETQYF.

This clonotype was found a few times. This chain uses TRBV28 with TRBJ2-2; D unclear. This CDR3 has 13 residues. V was cut by 7 bases and J by 4 bases, with 10 bases left in between. The germline CDR1 and CDR2 sequences are MDHEN and SYDVKM. The CDR3 is CASTNTATGELFF. The CDR3 DNA follows: TGTGCCAGCACCAACACGGCCACCGGGGAGCTGTTTTTT.

This clonotype came up a few times. The J gene is TRBJ1-3, the V gene TRBV4-1, with D perhaps TRBD1 (6 bases). Trimming stripped 0 bases from V and 7 bases from J, with 16 bases between. There are 16 residues in the CDR3. Germline V CDR1 and CDR2: MGHRA, YSYEKL. The CDR3 region has the DNA TGCGCCAGCAGCCAAGAACATATGACAGGAAGGAACACCATATATTTT. Translation gives CASSQEHMTGRNTIYF.

This clonotype was seen a few times. The chain is built from TRBV6-6 and TRBJ1-6, with TRBD1 matching 7 bases. This CDR3 contains 17 residues. The germline V gene encodes CDR1 MNHNY and CDR2 SVGAGI (reference sequence). The J segment lost 6 bases and the V segment lost 7 bases, leaving 15 bases of the junction unmatched. CDR3 bases: TGTGCCAGCAAGGTCTCCGGAGGGGGCAGGATTAATTCACCCCTCCACTTT. Translating it yields CASKVSGGGRINSPLHF.

This chain joins TRBV27 and TRBJ2-3; D unresolved. Germline-derived CDR1 and CDR2 are MNHEY and SMNVEV (reference sequence). The CDR3 runs 14 residues. Trimming cost V 5 bases and J 0 bases, with 9 bases left between them. CDR3 loop: CASSKSISTDTQYF. CDR3 nucleotide sequence: TGTGCCAGCAGTAAATCTATTAGCACAGATACGCAGTATTTT.

This clonotype was recorded many times. The chain employs TRBV20-1 and TRBJ1-2; a possible D gene is TRBD1 (5 bases). The CDR3 sequence is 11 residues long. V was cut by 6 bases and J by 9 bases, with 14 bases left in between. The germline V gene has CDR1 DFQATT and CDR2 SNEGSKA (reference sequence). CDR3: CSASRGESYTF. The CDR3 bases are TGCAGTGCCTCTCGGGGGGAAAGCTACACCTTC.

The chain has TRBV20-1 and TRBJ1-2, with D perhaps matching TRBD1 (5 bases). V was shortened by 6 bases and J by 2 bases, with 22 bases between the two germline ends. Per germline, CDR1 DFQATT and CDR2 SNEGSKA (reference sequence). The CDR3 consists of 16 residues. The CDR3 sequence: CSATGGSTRPNYGYTF. DNA of the CDR3: TGCAGTGCGACCGGGGGGTCAACCCGACCAAACTATGGCTACACCTTC.

The genes are TRBV7-9 and TRBJ2-5; TRBD2 aligns across 7 bases. The length of the CDR3 is 14 residues. Trimming cost V 4 bases and J 5 bases; bases outside gene matches: 7. Germline V gives CDR1 SEHNR, CDR2 FQNEAQ (reference sequence). The CDR3 protein is CASSSGLSMETQYF. In DNA, the CDR3 is TGTGCCAGCAGCTCGGGACTATCTATGGAGACCCAGTACTTC.

This clonotype showed up just a few times. The rearrangement uses TRBV24-1 and TRBJ2-7; D may be TRBD1 or TRBD2 (6 bases each). Trimming removed 3 bases at V and 6 bases at J, with 26 bases between. The CDR3 has 18 amino acids. The germline CDR1 and CDR2 sequences are KGHDR and SFDVKD. In DNA form, the CDR3 reads TGTGCCACCAGTGATCTGCCTTTTTGTGGGGGGCCATCAGGCGAGCAGTACGTC. Its protein product is CATSDLPFCGGPSGEQYV.

This clonotype was counted a few times. The V gene is TRBV7-2, the J gene TRBJ1-5; D gene uncertain. The V gene's germline CDR1 is SGHTA and CDR2 FQGNSA. Trimming stripped 1 base from V and 4 bases from J, with 8 bases between. The CDR3 covers 14 residues. The CDR3 sequence is CASSLGFGNQPQHF. CDR3 nucleotides: TGTGCCAGCAGCTTAGGATTTGGAAATCAGCCCCAGCATTTT.

The chain joins TRBV10-3 to TRBJ2-5; unclear D gene. Germline CDR1 ENHRY, CDR2 SYGVKD. V was shortened by 6 bases and J by 2 bases, with 13 bases between the two germline ends. The CDR3 covers 14 residues. CDR3 sequence (DNA): TGTGCCATCAGCGGGCAGCCTAATCAAGAGACCCAGTACTTC. This sequence encodes CAISGQPNQETQYF.

The V gene is TRBV11-3, the J gene TRBJ2-2, with D perhaps TRBD1 (6 bases). There are 15 residues in the CDR3. Trimming removed 5 bases from V and 2 bases from J, with 12 bases in between. From germline, CDR1 is SGHNT and CDR2 YENEEA. This chain's CDR3 is CASSERTVNTGELFF. CDR3 coding DNA: TGTGCCAGCAGCGAACGGACAGTCAACACCGGGGAGCTGTTTTTT.

Only a few counts were recorded for this clonotype. The gene calls are TRBV7-8 and TRBJ2-1; 9 nucleotides agree with TRBD2. V lost 5 bases and J lost 2; bases outside the gene matches: 4. The CDR3 runs to 15 residues. CDR1 is SGHVS, CDR2 FQNEAQ, per germline. The CDR3 nucleotides are TGTGCCAGCAGCGTTAGCGGGGGCACCTACAATGAGCAGTTCTTC. This translates into CASSVSGGTYNEQFF. Together with reference TRBV7-8 and TRBJ2-1, the CDR3 gives the full variable domain: GAGVSQSPRYKVAKRGQDVALRCDPISGHVSLFWYQQALGQGPEFLTYFQNEAQLDKSGLPSDRFFAERPEGSVSTLKIQRTQQEDSAVYLCASSVSGGTYNEQFFGPGTRLTVL.

This clonotype was observed a handful of times. V and J are TRBV5-5 and TRBJ2-5, with TRBD2 identical over 11 bases. Germline V gene data show CDR1 as SGHKS and CDR2 as YYEKEE (reference sequence). Unmatched junction bases numbered 11, after V lost 4 bases and J lost 3 bases. The CDR3 length is 17 residues. DNA for the CDR3: TGTGCCAGCAGCGCCGTTACTAGCGGGGGCCGGGAAGAGACCCAGTACTTC. Translated: CASSAVTSGGREETQYF.